These T cell receptor beta chains were read from a single sample in a study of cytomegalovirus exposure and HLA in healthy donors. Data came from immunoSEQ multiplex PCR; TCRdb stores just in-frame clones and leaves some out. The sample comprises roughly 140,000 clones, 85% to 90% of which are singletons, and around 3.4% rests with the top ten. The sample was PBMCs. The receptors originated from a woman aged 18-29 years in good health and CMV-seropositive. The CDR3 runs from the conserved cysteine through the conserved F or W. The D gene is left open where the match is weak. For some rows the clone size is stated as once, few or many, or as a class when expanded; others skip it.

d_call: TRBD2; j_call: TRBJ2-1; cdr3_length: 18; v_call: TRBV7-2; clone_size: .; cdr3_nt: TGTGCCAGCAGCTTAGCACCCCTAGCGGGACATAGTACGGGAGAGCAGTTCTTC; cdr3_aa: CASSLAPLAGHSTGEQFF
d_call: TRBD1; j_call: TRBJ2-5; cdr3_length: 16; v_call: TRBV19; clone_size: .; cdr3_nt: TGTGCCAGTAGTATAGGCAGGACAGGCTCCAAAGAGACCCAGTACTTC; cdr3_aa: CASSIGRTGSKETQYF
d_call: TRBD1; j_call: TRBJ2-7; cdr3_length: 14; v_call: TRBV10-3; clone_size: few; cdr3_nt: TGTGCCATCAGCAGGGACAGGGGAATAACCGAGCAGTACTTC; cdr3_aa: CAISRDRGITEQYF
d_call: TRBD2; j_call: TRBJ2-7; cdr3_length: 13; v_call: TRBV11-2; clone_size: once; cdr3_nt: TGTGCCAGCAGCCTACTAGCGAGGTACGAGCAGTACTTC; cdr3_aa: CASSLLARYEQYF
d_call: .; j_call: TRBJ2-1; cdr3_length: 14; v_call: TRBV21-1; clone_size: .; cdr3_nt: TGTGCCAGCGCGGAGGGGCTAGCTCACAATGAGCAGTTCTTC; cdr3_aa: CASAEGLAHNEQFF
d_call: .; j_call: TRBJ2-1; cdr3_length: 13; v_call: TRBV7-9; clone_size: .; cdr3_nt: TGTGCCAGCAGCGAAGACGACAGCGATGAGCAGTTCTTC; cdr3_aa: CASSEDDSDEQFF
d_call: TRBD1; j_call: TRBJ1-2; cdr3_length: 17; v_call: TRBV4-2; clone_size: .; cdr3_nt: TGTGCCAGCAGTCGAGAAGGACAGGGGGCGCGGGGCTATGGCTACACCTTC; cdr3_aa: CASSREGQGARGYGYTF
d_call: TRBD2; j_call: TRBJ2-7; cdr3_length: 18; v_call: TRBV5-1; clone_size: .; cdr3_nt: TGCGCCAGCAGCCCGGAAAAGGCGGGACTAGCGGGACTCTACGAGCAGTACTTC; cdr3_aa: CASSPEKAGLAGLYEQYF
d_call: .; j_call: TRBJ2-2; cdr3_length: 17; v_call: TRBV5-1; clone_size: .; cdr3_nt: TGCGCCAGCAGCTTGTTCCCGTCGCGGAGGTTCGGCGGGGAGCTGTTTTTT; cdr3_aa: CASSLFPSRRFGGELFF
d_call: .; j_call: TRBJ2-7; cdr3_length: 16; v_call: TRBV15; clone_size: .; cdr3_nt: TGTGCCACCAGCAGAGCCCTAGGAAGGCTCTCCTACGAGCAGTACTTC; cdr3_aa: CATSRALGRLSYEQYF
d_call: TRBD1; j_call: TRBJ1-5; cdr3_length: 14; v_call: TRBV28; clone_size: .; cdr3_nt: TGTGCCAGCAGTCCGCGACAGGGCTATCAGCCCCAGCATTTT; cdr3_aa: CASSPRQGYQPQHF
d_call: .; j_call: TRBJ2-5; cdr3_length: 13; v_call: TRBV28; clone_size: .; cdr3_nt: TGTGCCAGCAGTTTAGTTAGCGGAGAGACCCAGTACTTC; cdr3_aa: CASSLVSGETQYF
d_call: .; j_call: TRBJ2-3; cdr3_length: 14; v_call: TRBV5-6; clone_size: few; cdr3_nt: TGTGCCAGCAGCACCGGACTCCTCGGAGATACGCAGTATTTT; cdr3_aa: CASSTGLLGDTQYF
d_call: TRBD2; j_call: TRBJ2-3; cdr3_length: 16; v_call: TRBV5-6; clone_size: .; cdr3_nt: TGTGCCAGCAGCTTCCGACTAGCGGGAGTTACAGATACGCAGTATTTT; cdr3_aa: CASSFRLAGVTDTQYF
d_call: TRBD2; j_call: TRBJ2-7; cdr3_length: 14; v_call: TRBV9; clone_size: .; cdr3_nt: TGTGCCAGCAGCGTAGGCCCGGGAGGTCCCGAGCAGTACTTC; cdr3_aa: CASSVGPGGPEQYF
d_call: .; j_call: TRBJ1-3; cdr3_length: 15; v_call: TRBV4-3; clone_size: .; cdr3_nt: TGCGCCAGCAGCCAAGAGATCAGTTTTCGAAACACCATATATTTT; cdr3_aa: CASSQEISFRNTIYF
d_call: TRBD1; j_call: TRBJ2-1; cdr3_length: 15; v_call: TRBV6-1; clone_size: once; cdr3_nt: TGTGCCAGCTGCAAGGGACAGGAAAGGTGGGGTGAGCAGTTCTTC; cdr3_aa: CASCKGQERWGEQFF
d_call: TRBD1; j_call: TRBJ2-7; cdr3_length: 17; v_call: TRBV10-1; clone_size: few; cdr3_nt: TGCGCCAGCACCACCGACGATTCAATGGACAGGGCCTACGAGCAGTACTTC; cdr3_aa: CASTTDDSMDRAYEQYF
d_call: .; j_call: TRBJ2-5; cdr3_length: 13; v_call: TRBV19; clone_size: .; cdr3_nt: TGTGCCAGTAGTATTCAGGGTGGGGAGACCCAGTACTTC; cdr3_aa: CASSIQGGETQYF
d_call: TRBD2; j_call: TRBJ2-1; cdr3_length: 16; v_call: TRBV7-8; clone_size: .; cdr3_nt: TGTGCCAGCAGCTCCAAACTAGCGGGAGCCTACAATGAGCAGTTCTTC; cdr3_aa: CASSSKLAGAYNEQFF
d_call: .; j_call: TRBJ1-2; cdr3_length: 15; v_call: TRBV9; clone_size: .; cdr3_nt: TGTGCCAGCAGCGTAGAGCCTCGGACTTTCTATGGCTACACCTTC; cdr3_aa: CASSVEPRTFYGYTF
d_call: TRBD1; j_call: TRBJ2-4; cdr3_length: 14; v_call: TRBV7-9; clone_size: .; cdr3_nt: TGTGCCAGCAGCCCCCGGACAGGGCGGGACATTCAGTACTTC; cdr3_aa: CASSPRTGRDIQYF
d_call: .; j_call: TRBJ2-6; cdr3_length: 14; v_call: TRBV7-9; clone_size: once; cdr3_nt: TGTGCCAGCAGCCCCAGATCTGGGGCCAACGTCCTGACTTTC; cdr3_aa: CASSPRSGANVLTF
d_call: TRBD2; j_call: TRBJ2-7; cdr3_length: 17; v_call: TRBV7-2; clone_size: .; cdr3_nt: TGTGCCAGCAGCTCACTAATTACGGGACTAGCGGGAGACGAGCAGTACTTC; cdr3_aa: CASSSLITGLAGDEQYF
d_call: .; j_call: TRBJ2-1; cdr3_length: 14; v_call: TRBV11-1; clone_size: .; cdr3_nt: TGTGCCAGCAGCTTAGCCCCCCAAAACAATGAGCAGTTCTTC; cdr3_aa: CASSLAPQNNEQFF
d_call: .; j_call: TRBJ2-7; cdr3_length: 14; v_call: TRBV6-5; clone_size: .; cdr3_nt: TGTGCCAGCAGTTCTGACAGGACTTCCTACGAGCAGTACTTC; cdr3_aa: CASSSDRTSYEQYF
d_call: TRBD2; j_call: TRBJ2-1; cdr3_length: 15; v_call: TRBV5-1; clone_size: .; cdr3_nt: TGCGCCAGCAGCCTGGGCTCTAGCGGGTACAATGAGCAGTTCTTC; cdr3_aa: CASSLGSSGYNEQFF
d_call: TRBD2; j_call: TRBJ2-1; cdr3_length: 18; v_call: TRBV28; clone_size: .; cdr3_nt: TGTGCCAGCAGTTTTCCGACTAGCGGGAGAGTCACCTACAATGAGCAGTTCTTC; cdr3_aa: CASSFPTSGRVTYNEQFF
d_call: .; j_call: TRBJ1-5; cdr3_length: 13; v_call: TRBV6-5; clone_size: .; cdr3_nt: TGTGCCAGCAGCAGACAGAGCAATCAGCCCCAGCATTTT; cdr3_aa: CASSRQSNQPQHF
d_call: .; j_call: TRBJ2-1; cdr3_length: 15; v_call: TRBV2; clone_size: once; cdr3_nt: TGTGCCAGCAGCTTCCCGGGAACCTCCTACAATGAGCAGTTCTTC; cdr3_aa: CASSFPGTSYNEQFF
d_call: TRBD2; j_call: TRBJ2-3; cdr3_length: 15; v_call: TRBV5-4; clone_size: .; cdr3_nt: TGTGCCAGCAGCTACTCGGCGGGAGGAGCAGATACGCAGTATTTT; cdr3_aa: CASSYSAGGADTQYF
d_call: .; j_call: TRBJ2-1; cdr3_length: 15; v_call: TRBV11-3; clone_size: .; cdr3_nt: TGTGCCAGCAGCTCACTAGTCGGGGTCTACAATGAGCAGTTCTTC; cdr3_aa: CASSSLVGVYNEQFF
d_call: .; j_call: TRBJ2-7; cdr3_length: 15; v_call: TRBV19; clone_size: .; cdr3_nt: TGTGCCAGTAGAAGAACCGGGACACGGGGCTACGAGCAGTACTTC; cdr3_aa: CASRRTGTRGYEQYF
d_call: TRBD1; j_call: TRBJ2-1; cdr3_length: 14; v_call: TRBV11-1; clone_size: few; cdr3_nt: TGTGCCAGCAGCTTAAGGGGGCGCTACAATGAGCAGTTCTTC; cdr3_aa: CASSLRGRYNEQFF
d_call: TRBD1; j_call: TRBJ1-3; cdr3_length: 15; v_call: TRBV28; clone_size: .; cdr3_nt: TGTGCCAGCAGTCAAACAGGGGGCTCTGGAAACACCATATATTTT; cdr3_aa: CASSQTGGSGNTIYF
d_call: .; j_call: TRBJ1-4; cdr3_length: 14; v_call: TRBV5-1; clone_size: .; cdr3_nt: TGCGCCAGCAGCTTAATTGGCGGGGATGAAAAACTGTTTTTT; cdr3_aa: CASSLIGGDEKLFF
d_call: .; j_call: TRBJ1-4; cdr3_length: 13; v_call: TRBV2; clone_size: .; cdr3_nt: TGTGCCACCCAGGGGAGGGCTAATGAAAAACTGTTTTTT; cdr3_aa: CATQGRANEKLFF
d_call: .; j_call: TRBJ2-1; cdr3_length: 15; v_call: TRBV7-9; clone_size: .; cdr3_nt: TGTGCCAGCAGCTTAGGGGAGCTCTCCTACAATGAGCAGTTCTTC; cdr3_aa: CASSLGELSYNEQFF
d_call: TRBD2; j_call: TRBJ2-5; cdr3_length: 15; v_call: TRBV14; clone_size: .; cdr3_nt: TGTGCCAGCAGCCATCCGGCGGGAGGCGGGGAGACCCAGTACTTC; cdr3_aa: CASSHPAGGGETQYF
d_call: TRBD2; j_call: TRBJ2-7; cdr3_length: 15; v_call: TRBV27; clone_size: .; cdr3_nt: TGTGCCAGCAGACTAACTAGCGGGAGATTCTACGAGCAGTACTTC; cdr3_aa: CASRLTSGRFYEQYF
d_call: .; j_call: TRBJ2-3; cdr3_length: 15; v_call: TRBV10-1; clone_size: .; cdr3_nt: TGCGCCAGCAGTGAGTCGGCGGCCGGGGGTGATACGCAGTATTTT; cdr3_aa: CASSESAAGGDTQYF
d_call: .; j_call: TRBJ2-2; cdr3_length: 14; v_call: TRBV5-1; clone_size: .; cdr3_nt: TGCGCCAGCAGCTTGGGACTCAACACCGGGGAGCTGTTTTTT; cdr3_aa: CASSLGLNTGELFF
d_call: .; j_call: TRBJ2-2; cdr3_length: 18; v_call: TRBV28; clone_size: .; cdr3_nt: TGTGCCAGCAGTTTTCCGGATACGAGAGGGATGAACACCGGGGAGCTGTTTTTT; cdr3_aa: CASSFPDTRGMNTGELFF
d_call: TRBD2; j_call: TRBJ2-1; cdr3_length: 16; v_call: TRBV7-8; clone_size: .; cdr3_nt: TGTGCCAGCAGCTTTGGGACTAGCGGGAGCGGCAATGAGCAGTTCTTC; cdr3_aa: CASSFGTSGSGNEQFF
d_call: .; j_call: TRBJ1-4; cdr3_length: 17; v_call: TRBV14; clone_size: .; cdr3_nt: TGTGCCAGCAGCCAAGATATTCCCGGGACAACTAATGAAAAACTGTTTTTT; cdr3_aa: CASSQDIPGTTNEKLFF
d_call: TRBD2; j_call: TRBJ2-1; cdr3_length: 16; v_call: TRBV5-1; clone_size: .; cdr3_nt: TGCGCCAGCAGCGCAACTAGCGGGAGGGGCTACAATGAGCAGTTCTTC; cdr3_aa: CASSATSGRGYNEQFF
d_call: .; j_call: TRBJ2-1; cdr3_length: 13; v_call: TRBV7-6; clone_size: .; cdr3_nt: TGTGCCAGCAGCTTACAGGGTTACAATGAGCAGTTCTTC; cdr3_aa: CASSLQGYNEQFF
d_call: TRBD2; j_call: TRBJ2-1; cdr3_length: 16; v_call: TRBV9; clone_size: .; cdr3_nt: TGTGCCAGCAGCGTAGGGCTAGCGGCCACCAACAATGAGCAGTTCTTC; cdr3_aa: CASSVGLAATNNEQFF
d_call: .; j_call: TRBJ2-7; cdr3_length: 14; v_call: TRBV18; clone_size: .; cdr3_nt: TGTGCCAGCTCACCAAGACGGACTCTGCACGAGCAGTACTTC; cdr3_aa: CASSPRRTLHEQYF
d_call: .; j_call: TRBJ2-7; cdr3_length: 14; v_call: TRBV6-5; clone_size: .; cdr3_nt: TGTGCCAGCAGTTACTCGTCAGTCGACTACGAGCAGTACTTC; cdr3_aa: CASSYSSVDYEQYF
d_call: .; j_call: TRBJ2-7; cdr3_length: 13; v_call: TRBV5-4; clone_size: few; cdr3_nt: TGTGCCAGCAGCCGTACAGGGATGGGGGAGCAGTACTTC; cdr3_aa: CASSRTGMGEQYF
d_call: .; j_call: TRBJ2-7; cdr3_length: 11; v_call: TRBV10-3; clone_size: .; cdr3_nt: TGTGCCATCAGTGCTACAGGGCGGCAGTACTTC; cdr3_aa: CAISATGRQYF
d_call: .; j_call: TRBJ2-4; cdr3_length: 16; v_call: TRBV2; clone_size: .; cdr3_nt: TGTGCCAGCAGTGAGCAGACTGGACTAGCCAAAAACATTCAGTACTTC; cdr3_aa: CASSEQTGLAKNIQYF
d_call: TRBD2; j_call: TRBJ2-1; cdr3_length: 20; v_call: TRBV11-3; clone_size: .; cdr3_nt: TGTGCCAGCAGCAGCCCACGGGCGGGAGGGCCGCGAGGCTCCTACAATGAGCAGTTCTTC; cdr3_aa: CASSSPRAGGPRGSYNEQFF
d_call: .; j_call: TRBJ1-3; cdr3_length: 15; v_call: TRBV5-4; clone_size: .; cdr3_nt: TGTGCCAGCATGGAGCAGGGACGGGGGGGAAACACCATATATTTT; cdr3_aa: CASMEQGRGGNTIYF